One sample yielded the 26 T cell receptor beta chains listed below, sequenced in a study of post-analysis software for immune sequencing data. Their antigens are not known. Study outcomes and limitations: The study found TRBV5-6, TRBV5-1 and TRBV20-1 among five TRBV segments more frequent in patients than controls.

Each TCR beta cDNA library carried unique molecular identifiers. TCRdb passed the PCR reads through MiXCR, listing each CDR3 protein once. Counted here are roughly 570,000 distinct CDR3 sequences, approximately 34% occurring once; the ten biggest clones make up around 5.9%. What was sequenced was blood. Receptors were obtained from a girl aged 2-17 years with multiple sclerosis.

J is TRBJ1-1 and V is TRBV5-1; the D gene is possibly TRBD1 (6 bases). The CDR3 runs to 16 residues. V lost 4 bases and J lost 6, with 22 bases in between. Germline V CDR1 and CDR2: SGHRS, YFSETQ. Here the CDR3 DNA reads TGCGCCAGCAGCCGCTTCCTATCTCGGGAGGGGGCTGAAGCTTTCTTT. Translating gives CASSRFLSREGAEAFF. The complete variable domain, with remaining parts taken from reference TRBV5-1 and TRBJ1-1, reads KAGVTQTPRYLIKTRGQQVTLSCSPISGHRSVSWYQQTPGQGLQFLFEYFSETQRNKGNFPGRFSGRQFSNSRSEMNVSTLELGDSALYLCASSRFLSREGAEAFFGQGTRLTVV.

This rearrangement joins TRBV9 to TRBJ1-2; weak D call: TRBD1 (6 bases). The V gene lost 4 bases and the J gene lost 2 bases, with 18 bases spanning the gap. Per germline, CDR1 SGDLS and CDR2 YYNGEE. The CDR3 loop spans 16 amino acids. The CDR3 reads CASSPQRQASNYGYTF. In nucleotides, the CDR3 is TGTGCCAGCAGCCCCCAGAGACAGGCCTCGAACTATGGCTACACCTTC.

This sequence joins TRBV5-1 and TRBJ2-4, with 7 bases matching TRBD1. V gave up 5 bases and J gave up 1 base; unmatched junction bases: 6. CDR1 is SGHRS and CDR2 is YFSETQ in the germline V gene. The CDR3 runs to 15 residues. As DNA, the CDR3 is TGCGCCAGCAGGGGGCCGACAGGGGCCAAAAACATTCAGTACTTC. It yields the protein CASRGPTGAKNIQYF.

V is TRBV13 and J is TRBJ2-3; D ambiguous. This CDR3 has 13 amino acids. Trimming took off 4 bases at V and 11 bases at J, with 16 bases between the two ends. Germline CDR1 reads PRHDT; CDR2 reads FYEKMQ (reference sequence). The CDR3 nucleotides are TGTGCCAGCAGCTCCTTCGCGGAGATGGGGCAGTATTTT. Translated, it gives CASSSFAEMGQYF.

The rearrangement uses TRBV20-1 and TRBJ2-1, with D perhaps assigned TRBD1 or TRBD2 (5 bases each). V lost 5 bases, J lost 6 bases, and 17 bases lay in between. CDR3 length equals 14 residues. Per germline, CDR1 DFQATT and CDR2 SNEGSKA (reference sequence). CDR3 in amino acids: CSASTGPRTNEQFF. The CDR3 DNA is TGCAGTGCTTCTACGGGACCCCGGACCAATGAGCAGTTCTTC.

V is TRBV20-1 and J is TRBJ1-1, with D unresolved. The CDR3 loop spans 11 amino acids. Trimming cost V 6 bases and J 1 base, with 6 bases left between them. The germline CDR1 and CDR2 sequences are DFQATT and SNEGSKA (reference sequence). In DNA form, the CDR3 reads TGCAGTGCCCGGAAGAACACTGAAGCTTTCTTT. It codes for CSARKNTEAFF.

The sample holds a few counts of this clonotype. V is TRBV28 and J is TRBJ1-2; tentatively, D is TRBD1 (5 bases). The CDR3 length is 12 residues. V lost 5 bases and J 8 bases, leaving 12 bases between the germline ends. CDR1 is MDHEN and CDR2 is SYDVKM in the germline V gene. The CDR3 loop reads CASSQTDRGYTF. The CDR3 coding sequence is TGTGCCAGCAGTCAGACAGATCGGGGCTACACCTTC.

This chain connects TRBV6-2 or TRBV6-3 to TRBJ2-6; 8 bases agree with TRBD1. There are 16 residues in the CDR3. Germline V gives CDR1 MNHEY, CDR2 SVGEGT. V lost 2 bases and J lost 7; bases outside the gene matches: 7. DNA for the CDR3: TGTGCCAGCAGTTACCCCGGACAGGGTAGAGCCAACGTCCTGACTTTC. Its protein product is CASSYPGQGRANVLTF.

The rearrangement uses TRBV5-1 and TRBJ2-1, with 9 bases aligning to TRBD1. Germline V gene lookup returns CDR1 SGHRS and CDR2 YFSETQ. Germline trimming cut 4 bases from V and 6 bases from J; bases unmatched to any gene: 8. CDR3 length: 15 residues. The CDR3 region is CASSTDRGMVNEQFF. Here the CDR3 DNA reads TGCGCCAGCAGCACAGACAGGGGGATGGTCAATGAGCAGTTCTTC.

The chain carries TRBV20-1 and TRBJ2-5; 8 nucleotides match TRBD2. Germline loops: CDR1 DFQATT, CDR2 SNEGSKA (reference sequence). The V gene end was trimmed by 6 bases and the J gene end by 5 bases; junction bases not matched to a gene: 14. The CDR3 has 15 amino acids. CDR3 DNA: TGCAGTGCCGCAATGCTAGCGGGCGACTATGAGACCCAGTACTTC. This codes for CSAAMLAGDYETQYF.

Note on this clonotype: The junction and the germline gene differ at one end; a read error may be behind it. V gene TRBV7-7 combines with J gene TRBJ2-5, with 13 nucleotides matching TRBD2. CDR1 is SSHAT and CDR2 is FNYEAQ in the germline V gene (reference sequence). This CDR3 contains 18 residues. This chain's CDR3 is CASSKEVAGLAGSETQYF. DNA for the CDR3: TGTGCTAGCAGCAAAGAGGTGGCGGGACTAGCGGGATCTGAGACCCAGTACTTC.

The rearrangement uses TRBV6-5 and TRBJ1-6; TRBD1 matches at 9 bases. V lost 2 bases, J lost 9 bases, and 8 bases stayed unmatched. Germline CDR1 is MNHEY and CDR2 is SVGAGI. The CDR3 length is 16 residues. The CDR3 sequence: CASSYRDRVVGSPLHF. The CDR3 bases are TGTGCCAGCAGTTACCGGGACAGGGTAGTAGGTTCACCCCTCCACTTT.

This clonotype was seen many times. The V call is TRBV6-6, the J call TRBJ2-1, with D perhaps matching TRBD1 (5 bases). V dropped 3 bases and J dropped 5 bases, with 14 bases sitting between them. Germline V gives CDR1 MNHNY, CDR2 SVGAGI (reference sequence). The CDR3 runs to 15 residues. The CDR3 here is CASSYFARVNNEQFF. The CDR3, as DNA: TGTGCCAGCAGTTATTTCGCCAGGGTAAACAATGAGCAGTTCTTC.

This clonotype was seen a handful of times. The chain joins TRBV5-1 to TRBJ1-2; D remains unclear. This CDR3 has 11 residues. V lost 0 bases to trimming and J lost 10 bases, with 7 bases between them. Germline V lookup: CDR1 SGHRS, CDR2 YFSETQ. DNA for the CDR3: TGCGCCAGCAGCTTGGAAGACCACTACACCTTC. Its translation is CASSLEDHYTF.

This clonotype was seen only once. J is TRBJ2-1 and V is TRBV5-1, with TRBD1 as a possible D gene (5 bases). The CDR3 length is 13 residues. The V and J ends lost 4 bases and 10 bases respectively, with 15 bases between them. Germline values: CDR1 SGHRS, CDR2 YFSETQ. CDR3 sequence (DNA): TGCGCCAGCAGCGACCGGACATTGTCCGAGCAGTTCTTC. Amino acids: CASSDRTLSEQFF.

This clonotype showed up just a few times. This chain links TRBV20-1 with TRBJ2-7, with D hard to call. The CDR3 length is 14 residues. The germline V and J ends were trimmed by 6 bases and 2 bases, with 17 bases remaining between them. Germline CDR1 DFQATT, CDR2 SNEGSKA (reference sequence). In DNA form, the CDR3 reads TGCAGTGCCCCTCCGTTTGGCGACACCTACGAGCAGTACTTC. This gives the protein CSAPPFGDTYEQYF.

This chain connects TRBV2 to TRBJ2-1; a weak D match, TRBD2 (6 bases). This CDR3 has 17 residues. Per germline, CDR1 SNHLY and CDR2 FYNNEI. V lost 3 bases to trimming and J lost 3 bases, with 18 bases between them. This CDR3 reads CASSDPTEGLNYNEQFF. The CDR3 coding sequence is TGTGCCAGCAGTGACCCAACGGAGGGGCTCAACTACAATGAGCAGTTCTTC. The full variable domain, in which reference TRBV2 and TRBJ2-1 provide the parts outside the CDR3, is EPEVTQTPSHQVTQMGQEVILRCVPISNHLYFYWYRQILGQKVEFLVSFYNNEISEKSEIFDDQFSVERPDGSNFTLKIRSTKLEDSAMYFCASSDPTEGLNYNEQFFGPGTRLTVL.

This clonotype was picked up a small number of times. The V gene is TRBV20-1, the J gene TRBJ2-7; D is ambiguous. Trimming removed 6 bases from V and 1 base from J, with 13 bases in between. The CDR3 runs to 13 residues. Germline V gene lookup returns CDR1 DFQATT and CDR2 SNEGSKA (reference sequence). This chain's CDR3 is CSASRQPSYEQYF. The CDR3 nucleotides read TGCAGTGCCTCGCGGCAGCCTTCCTACGAGCAGTACTTC.

This chain links TRBV7-9 with TRBJ1-6; tentative D call: TRBD1 (6 bases). Trimming shortened V by 5 bases and J by 5 bases, and 13 bases separated the two germline ends. The CDR3 has 15 amino acids. Germline assignment: CDR1 SEHNR and CDR2 FQNEAQ (reference sequence). For the CDR3, the DNA is TGTGCCAGCAGCCTCCGGACAGTTGATAATTCACCCCTCCACTTT. It codes for CASSLRTVDNSPLHF.

The chain combines TRBV2 with TRBJ2-5; D not resolved. The CDR3 length is 12 residues. Germline CDR1 and CDR2: SNHLY and FYNNEI. V shed 2 bases and J shed 4 bases, with 5 bases lying between them. This CDR3 is CASSEYGETQYF. DNA of the CDR3: TGTGCCAGCAGTGAATATGGAGAGACCCAGTACTTC.

This chain joins TRBV20-1 and TRBJ2-5; 13 bases fit TRBD2. With 2 bases clipped from V and 5 bases from J, the junction kept 2 bases outside the gene matches. The CDR3 length is 14 residues. Germline loops: CDR1 DFQATT, CDR2 SNEGSKA (reference sequence). The CDR3 protein is CSARTSGGAETQYF. Written as DNA, the CDR3 is TGCAGTGCTAGAACTAGCGGGGGGGCTGAGACCCAGTACTTC.

This clonotype showed up just a few times. The chain recombines TRBV20-1 with TRBJ2-5, with D tentatively TRBD2 (7 bases). CDR1 DFQATT and CDR2 SNEGSKA come from the germline V gene (reference sequence). V was pared by 2 bases and J by 5 bases, with 21 bases between. The CDR3 consists of 16 residues. The CDR3: CSARPPRGALLETQYF. CDR3 DNA: TGCAGTGCTAGACCACCCCGGGGGGCCCTGCTGGAGACCCAGTACTTC.

V gene TRBV5-1 combines with J gene TRBJ2-5; 15 bases line up with TRBD2. The V gene end was trimmed by 0 bases and the J gene end by 0 bases; junction bases not matched to a gene: 3. This CDR3 contains 18 residues. The germline gives CDR1 SGHRS, CDR2 YFSETQ. The CDR3 loop is CASSLVGTSGGYQETQYF. The DNA of the CDR3 is TGCGCCAGCAGCTTGGTCGGGACTAGCGGGGGGTACCAAGAGACCCAGTACTTC.

In its sample, this clonotype was seen a few times. The chain couples TRBV5-1 to TRBJ2-3; D gene ambiguous. Trimming stripped 0 bases from V and 5 bases from J, with 13 bases between. The CDR3 loop spans 15 amino acids. Germline assignment: CDR1 SGHRS and CDR2 YFSETQ. CDR3: CASSLGRSPVDTQYF. The CDR3 region has the DNA TGCGCCAGCAGCTTGGGTAGATCTCCGGTAGATACGCAGTATTTT. Based on the CDR3 plus reference TRBV5-1 and TRBJ2-3, the full variable domain is KAGVTQTPRYLIKTRGQQVTLSCSPISGHRSVSWYQQTPGQGLQFLFEYFSETQRNKGNFPGRFSGRQFSNSRSEMNVSTLELGDSALYLCASSLGRSPVDTQYFGPGTRLTVL.

The rearrangement joins TRBV6-6 to TRBJ2-1, with 8 bases lining up with TRBD2. Germline V CDR1 and CDR2: MNHNY, SVGAGI (reference sequence). The junction had 15 bases not matched to a gene; V was cut back by 7 bases and J by 10 bases. The CDR3 length is 15 residues. CDR3 DNA: TGTGCCAGCACCCCAGCCCCAGCGGGGGTAGGGGAGCAGTTCTTC. Amino acid sequence: CASTPAPAGVGEQFF.

The CDR3 loop is CASSMTGTGGVQPQHF. The CDR3 region has the DNA TGTGCCAGTAGTATGACCGGGACAGGGGGCGTTCAGCCCCAGCATTTT. The chain links TRBV19 to TRBJ1-5, with 12 bases lining up with TRBD1. Looked up from germline, CDR1 is LNHDA and CDR2 is SQIVND (reference sequence). The CDR3 covers 16 residues. The V gene end was trimmed by 3 bases and the J gene end by 6 bases; junction bases not matched to a gene: 6.